This T cell receptor beta chain emerged from a study of glioma-infiltrating T cells after dendritic cell vaccination. Study in general: Patients received three intradermal dendritic cell vaccine injections at biweekly intervals.

The immunoSEQ assay amplified TCRB CDR3 from up to roughly 2 ug DNA. Primers: 60 V beta forward and 13 J beta reverse. Measured with immunoSEQ multiplex PCR; TCRdb has only the in-frame clones, and not every one. The sample comprises roughly 80,000 clones, over 85% of which are singletons, and approximately 3.4% rests with the top ten. A word on this clone: Its antigen is not identified.

Study-wide results and caveats: Estimated pretreatment TIL content predicted outcome after dendritic cell vaccination.

This receptor was taken from a human donor with glioblastoma. The source was blood, collected before dendritic cell vaccination.

Here the CDR3 DNA reads TGTGCCTGGAGAAGCCTTAGGACAACAACTAACTATGGCTACACCTTC. This gives the protein CAWRSLRTTTNYGYTF. The V gene is TRBV30, the J gene TRBJ1-2, with D possibly matching TRBD1 (5 bases). CDR3 length equals 16 residues. Germline CDR1 is GTSNPN and CDR2 is SVGIG (reference sequence). Trimming pared 3 bases from V and 0 bases from J, leaving 17 bases between.